This TCR beta chain was retrieved from a study of blood T cell repertoires in COVID-19. The wider study: Sites in the United States, Italy and Spain provided acute and convalescent COVID-19 samples. PBMCs, B-cell-depleted T cells, or T cells provided the cDNA or gDNA that made up the material.

Original processing notes: Amplification with reference gene primers provided the estimates of nucleated cell counts. Sequencing used immunoSEQ multiplex PCR; TCRdb keeps in-frame clones, though not all of them. For V, J and clone size, that table is used; D and trimming come from the DNA. The table includes some 88,000 clones, over 75% detected once. The length of the CDR3 is 15 residues. The germline V and J ends were trimmed by 5 bases and 1 base, with 11 bases remaining between them. Germline loops: CDR1 MDHEN, CDR2 SYDVKM. The sequence was collected from a woman between 65 and 79 years old with acute or convalescent COVID-19. What was sequenced was peripheral blood. The chain couples TRBV28 to TRBJ2-2; a weak D match, TRBD2 (6 bases). As DNA, the CDR3 is TGTGCCAGCAGTACAGGCGGGATGAACACCGGGGAGCTGTTTTTT. Protein: CASSTGGMNTGELFF.